This is a list of T cell receptor beta chains from one sample in a study of blood T cell repertoires in COVID-19. Clones were sequenced by immunoSEQ multiplex PCR, and TCRdb holds only the in-frame ones, with some missing. Of some 180,000 clones listed, about 85% were seen once; the top ten hold around 7.5%. The specimen sequenced was peripheral blood. These receptors all come from a woman aged 55-70 years with acute or convalescent COVID-19. Each CDR3 is given with its conserved first and last residue. Each record gives: J gene, V gene, clone size, D gene, CDR3 protein, CDR3 DNA. The D gene is left open where the match is weak. Part of the rows lack a size; the others show once, few, many or a class for expanded clones.

>TRBJ2-7|TRBV12-3/TRBV12-4|-|-
CASSLDWIEQYF
TGTGCCAGCAGCCTAGATTGGATCGAGCAGTACTTC
>TRBJ1-2|TRBV5-1|once|-
CASSLVAAELYGYTF
TGCGCCAGCAGCTTGGTTGCGGCCGAGCTCTATGGCTACACCTTC
>TRBJ1-5|TRBV28|-|-
CASSLGLGGLQEPQHF
TGTGCCAGCAGTTTGGGTCTAGGCGGACTGCAGGAGCCCCAGCATTTT
>TRBJ1-1|TRBV7-9|once|TRBD1
CASRWRDRGLNTEAFF
TGTGCCAGCAGATGGCGGGACAGGGGGCTGAACACTGAAGCTTTCTTT
>TRBJ1-2|TRBV25-1|-|TRBD1
CASSNRGHYGYTF
TGTGCCAGCAGTAACAGGGGGCACTATGGCTACACCTTC
>TRBJ2-1|TRBV30|-|-
CAWSVRNEQFF
TGTGCCTGGAGTGTACGGAATGAGCAGTTCTTC
>TRBJ2-1|TRBV18|-|TRBD2
CASSPLNRGSGGYNEQFF
TGTGCCAGCTCACCCCTAAACCGGGGTAGCGGGGGGTACAATGAGCAGTTCTTC
>TRBJ2-1|TRBV24-1|-|TRBD2
CATGTSVYNEQFF
TGTGCCACCGGGACTAGCGTCTACAATGAGCAGTTCTTC
>TRBJ1-5|TRBV18|-|-
CASSLGAPNVNQPQHF
TGTGCCAGCTCGCTTGGGGCGCCGAACGTCAATCAGCCCCAGCATTTT
>TRBJ2-6|TRBV28|once|-
CASDGRQSSGANVLTF
TGTGCCAGCGATGGGCGACAGAGCTCTGGGGCCAACGTCCTGACTTTC
>TRBJ1-1|TRBV30|once|-
CAWSVLKNTEAFF
TGTGCCTGGAGTGTACTTAAGAACACTGAAGCTTTCTTT
>TRBJ2-3|TRBV24-1|-|TRBD2
CATSEPRAGGEFDTQYF
TGTGCCACCAGTGAACCAAGAGCGGGAGGGGAGTTCGATACGCAGTATTTT
>TRBJ2-7|TRBV27|-|TRBD1
CASSPSGGSVAEQYF
TGTGCCAGCAGTCCCTCAGGGGGTAGCGTCGCCGAGCAGTACTTC
>TRBJ1-1|TRBV28|-|-
CASSGRNTEAFF
TGTGCCAGCAGTGGGAGGAACACTGAAGCTTTCTTT